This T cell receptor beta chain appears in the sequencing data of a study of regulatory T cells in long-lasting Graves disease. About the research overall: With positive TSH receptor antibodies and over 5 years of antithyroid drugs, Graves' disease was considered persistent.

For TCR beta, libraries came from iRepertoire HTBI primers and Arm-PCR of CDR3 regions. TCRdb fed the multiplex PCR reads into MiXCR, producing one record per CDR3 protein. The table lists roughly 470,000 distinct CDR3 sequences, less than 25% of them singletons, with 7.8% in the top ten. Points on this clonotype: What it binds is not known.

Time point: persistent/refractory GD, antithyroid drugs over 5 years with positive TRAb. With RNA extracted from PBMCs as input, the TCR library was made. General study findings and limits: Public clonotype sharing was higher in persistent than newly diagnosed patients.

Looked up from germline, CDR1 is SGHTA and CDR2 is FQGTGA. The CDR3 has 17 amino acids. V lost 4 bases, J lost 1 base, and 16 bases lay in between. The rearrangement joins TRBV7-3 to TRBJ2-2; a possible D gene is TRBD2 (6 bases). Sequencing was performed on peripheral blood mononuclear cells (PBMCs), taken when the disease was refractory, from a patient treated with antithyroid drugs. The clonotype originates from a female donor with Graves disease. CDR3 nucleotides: TGTGCCAGCAGCTCCCCCGGGCGGGATGTGAACACCGGGGAGCTGTTTTTT. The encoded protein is CASSSPGRDVNTGELFF.